These T cell receptor beta chains were read from a single sample in a study of blood T cell repertoires in COVID-19. Profiling relied on immunoSEQ multiplex PCR, and the TCRdb table lists in-frame clones only, not all of them. This table holds about 190,000 clones, approximately 79% found once. Sequencing used peripheral blood. The receptors come from a woman in her fifties or sixties with acute or convalescent COVID-19. The CDR3 runs from the conserved cysteine through the conserved F or W. A D gene is named only where the DNA matches it firmly. Expanded clones are given a class, and other clones once, few, many or no size at all.

j_call v_call d_call clone_size cdr3_length cdr3_aa cdr3_nt
TRBJ2-7 TRBV20-1 - - 13 CSASYRKTYEQYF TGCAGTGCTAGTTACAGGAAAACCTACGAGCAGTACTTC
TRBJ1-5 TRBV15 TRBD1 - 19 CATSRSGTGARRSNQPQHF TGTGCCACCAGCCGATCCGGGACAGGGGCTCGGAGGAGCAATCAGCCCCAGCATTTT
TRBJ1-4 TRBV4-3 - once 15 CASSQGHRSNEKLFF TGCGCCAGCAGCCAAGGACACAGGAGTAATGAAAAACTGTTTTTT
TRBJ2-3 TRBV5-6 - - 13 CASSLTSTDTQYF TGTGCCAGCAGCTTGACTAGCACAGATACGCAGTATTTT
TRBJ1-1 TRBV20-1 - once 12 CSASRGNTEAFF TGCAGTGCTAGTCGGGGGAACACTGAAGCTTTCTTT
TRBJ1-5 TRBV18 TRBD1 - 15 CASSPPGQGIKPQHF TGTGCCAGCTCACCACCGGGACAGGGGATTAAGCCCCAGCATTTT
TRBJ1-5 TRBV7-2 TRBD1 once 16 CASSFSSNRGAQPQHF TGTGCCAGCAGCTTTTCTTCAAACAGGGGGGCTCAGCCCCAGCATTTT
TRBJ2-5 TRBV6-5 - - 14 CASTSFGSVGTQYF TGTGCCAGCACCTCTTTTGGGAGTGTAGGAACCCAGTACTTC
TRBJ2-7 TRBV6-5 TRBD1 - 13 CAAHRTGVSWQYF TGTGCCGCCCATCGGACAGGGGTATCGTGGCAGTACTTC
TRBJ2-1 TRBV10-2 - - 12 CASSELQGEQFF TGCGCCAGCAGTGAGTTACAGGGTGAGCAGTTCTTC
TRBJ2-2 TRBV5-5 - - 16 CASSLEREPNTGELFF TGTGCCAGCAGCTTGGAGAGGGAGCCGAACACCGGGGAGCTGTTTTTT
TRBJ2-4 TRBV28 TRBD1 - 15 CASRPPGTVKNIQYF TGTGCCAGCAGGCCCCCCGGGACAGTTAAAAACATTCAGTACTTC
TRBJ2-7 TRBV28 - - 13 CASSRGLFYEQYF TGTGCCAGCAGTAGGGGGTTATTCTACGAGCAGTACTTC
TRBJ1-5 TRBV15 TRBD1 - 15 CATSRRQGWHQPQHF TGTGCCACCAGCAGAAGACAGGGGTGGCATCAGCCCCAGCATTTT
TRBJ2-3 TRBV3-1/TRBV3-2 - - 15 CASSQGWGLTDTQYF TGTGCCAGCAGCCAAGGGTGGGGCCTCACAGATACGCAGTATTTT
TRBJ2-7 TRBV2 - once 13 CASSEGRVGEQYF TGTGCCAGCAGTGAAGGGAGGGTGGGAGAGCAGTACTTC
TRBJ2-7 TRBV5-1 TRBD1 - 13 CASSAGQGREQYF TGCGCCAGCAGCGCCGGACAGGGCCGCGAGCAGTACTTC
TRBJ2-1 TRBV11-3 - - 15 CASSSRVTDYNEQFF TGTGCCAGCAGCTCCAGGGTAACGGACTACAATGAGCAGTTCTTC
TRBJ1-1 TRBV5-1 - - 16 CASSAPGWGGRTEAFF TGCGCCAGCAGCGCGCCGGGGTGGGGAGGGCGGACTGAAGCTTTCTTT
TRBJ1-1 TRBV5-6 - - 13 CASSLGLITEAFF TGTGCCAGCAGCTTGGGACTGATCACTGAAGCTTTCTTT
TRBJ1-2 TRBV28 - - 15 CASSPRTGPPVGYTF TGTGCCAGCAGTCCCCGGACTGGCCCGCCGGTTGGCTACACCTTC
TRBJ1-2 TRBV6-5 TRBD1 - 13 CASSRDRAWGYTF TGTGCCAGCAGCCGGGACAGGGCCTGGGGCTACACCTTC
TRBJ2-1 TRBV3-1/TRBV3-2 TRBD2 - 15 CASSQEDLAGVSQFF TGTGCCAGCAGCCAAGAGGACCTAGCGGGAGTCTCGCAGTTCTTC
TRBJ1-1 TRBV10-1 TRBD1 - 14 CASSQGARGTEAFF TGCGCCAGCAGTCAGGGGGCTAGGGGAACTGAAGCTTTCTTT
TRBJ2-1 TRBV19 TRBD2 - 16 CASSARTSGSIFEQFF TGTGCCAGTAGTGCAAGGACTAGCGGGAGTATTTTTGAGCAGTTCTTC
TRBJ1-1 TRBV25-1 - - 12 CASSHYQGEAFF TGTGCCAGCAGCCATTATCAGGGTGAAGCTTTCTTT
TRBJ2-7 TRBV6-5 - - 15 CASSYSRDIRYEQYF TGTGCCAGCAGTTACTCCCGGGACATCCGGTACGAGCAGTACTTC
TRBJ1-6 TRBV5-6 - - 16 CASRERRRGWNSPLHF TGTGCCAGCAGGGAAAGAAGGCGGGGATGGAATTCACCCCTCCACTTT
TRBJ2-4 TRBV6-2/TRBV6-3 TRBD2 - 18 CASSPRRASGVAKNIQYF TGTGCCAGCAGTCCCCGACGGGCTAGCGGGGTAGCCAAAAACATTCAGTACTTC
TRBJ1-1 TRBV3-1/TRBV3-2 TRBD1 - 15 CASTTNRGQGAEAFF TGTGCCAGCACTACCAACCGAGGACAGGGGGCGGAAGCTTTCTTT
TRBJ1-1 TRBV7-6 - - 17 CASSLALPREGNTEAFF TGTGCCAGCAGCTTAGCTCTACCCAGGGAGGGGAACACTGAAGCTTTCTTT
TRBJ1-1 TRBV5-6 - - 13 CASSYGSNTEAFF TGTGCCAGCAGCTACGGGTCTAACACTGAAGCTTTCTTT
TRBJ2-1 TRBV21-1 - - 20 CASSHVYRDRGLKSYNEQFF TGTGCCAGCAGCCACGTGTACCGGGACAGGGGGCTCAAGTCCTACAATGAGCAGTTCTTC
TRBJ1-2 TRBV6-5 - - 13 CASQKQGRNGYTF TGTGCCAGCCAGAAACAGGGCAGAAATGGCTACACCTTC
TRBJ1-1 TRBV6-5 TRBD1 - 16 CASSYSNGDRDTEAFF TGTGCCAGCAGTTACTCGAATGGGGACAGGGACACTGAAGCTTTCTTT
TRBJ1-1 TRBV5-1 TRBD1 - 18 CASTLRVWPGQANTEAFF TGCGCCAGCACCTTAAGGGTATGGCCTGGACAGGCGAACACTGAAGCTTTCTTT
TRBJ1-6 TRBV3-1/TRBV3-2 - - 16 CASSLMGGVSNSPLHF TGTGCCAGCAGCCTGATGGGAGGGGTTAGCAATTCACCCCTCCACTTT
TRBJ2-2 TRBV7-9 - - 15 CASSQAGSGPGELFF TGTGCCAGCAGTCAGGCCGGGAGTGGCCCCGGGGAGCTGTTTTTT
TRBJ1-5 TRBV18 TRBD1 - 14 CASSTGTGGQPQHF TGTGCCAGCTCAACCGGGACAGGGGGTCAGCCCCAGCATTTT
TRBJ2-1 TRBV5-1 TRBD1 - 20 CASSLEGQGHLITNYNEQFF TGCGCCAGCAGCTTGGAAGGACAGGGCCATTTAATCACTAATTACAATGAGCAGTTCTTC
TRBJ1-2 TRBV5-6 - - 15 CASSIPKTANYGYTF TGTGCCAGCAGCATTCCTAAGACAGCCAACTATGGCTACACCTTC
TRBJ2-7 TRBV24-1 TRBD1 few 16 CATSDAGQGVFYEQYF TGTGCCACCAGTGATGCGGGACAGGGGGTTTTCTACGAGCAGTACTTC
TRBJ1-2 TRBV19 - - 12 CASTKEAYGYTF TGTGCCAGTACTAAGGAGGCCTATGGCTACACCTTC
TRBJ1-5 TRBV27 - - 13 CASSPGNHFPQHF TGTGCCAGCAGTCCGGGGAATCATTTCCCCCAGCATTTT
TRBJ1-1 TRBV1 - - 15 CTSSQGLQGVTEAFF TGCACCAGCAGCCAAGGTTTGCAGGGCGTTACTGAAGCTTTCTTT
TRBJ1-2 TRBV28 TRBD1 - 14 CASSLPKQGSGYTF TGTGCCAGCAGTTTACCGAAACAGGGGTCCGGCTACACCTTC
TRBJ2-2 TRBV1 - - 16 CTSSQAPGLDPGELFF TGCACCAGCAGCCAAGCTCCGGGACTAGACCCCGGGGAGCTGTTTTTT
TRBJ1-5 TRBV14 TRBD1 - 14 CASSPGGRNQPQHF TGTGCCAGCAGCCCAGGGGGCCGCAATCAGCCCCAGCATTTT
TRBJ2-7 TRBV5-1 - - 14 CASSSTVTAYEQYF TGCGCCAGCAGCTCGACAGTAACGGCCTACGAGCAGTACTTC
TRBJ2-2 TRBV19 TRBD1 - 19 CASSIYGTGASSNTGELFF TGTGCCAGTAGTATTTACGGGACAGGGGCCTCTTCGAACACCGGGGAGCTGTTTTTT
TRBJ1-4 TRBV15 - once 15 CATTHIQGGNEKLFF TGTGCCACCACCCACATCCAGGGAGGGAATGAAAAACTGTTTTTT
TRBJ2-7 TRBV9 - - 15 CASSVEGGWSYEQYF TGTGCCAGCAGCGTAGAAGGCGGATGGTCCTACGAGCAGTACTTC
TRBJ2-2 TRBV7-9 - - 16 CASTTQGGLNTGELFF TGTGCCAGCACCACTCAGGGGGGTTTGAACACCGGGGAGCTGTTTTTT
TRBJ1-5 TRBV30 - - 13 CAWSVGTNQPQHF TGTGCCTGGAGTGTGGGGACTAATCAGCCCCAGCATTTT